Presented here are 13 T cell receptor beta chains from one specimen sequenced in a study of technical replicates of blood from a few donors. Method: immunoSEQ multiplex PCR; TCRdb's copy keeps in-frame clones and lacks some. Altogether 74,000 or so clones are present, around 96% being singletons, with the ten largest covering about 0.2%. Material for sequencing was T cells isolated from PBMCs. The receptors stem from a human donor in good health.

This CDR3 reads CAWSVGVNQPQHF. The DNA for the CDR3 is TGTGCCTGGAGTGTTGGAGTTAATCAGCCCCAGCATTTT. The chain links TRBV30 to TRBJ1-5; no firm D call. From germline, CDR1 is GTSNPN and CDR2 SVGIG (reference sequence). Trimming cost V 0 bases and J 4 bases, with 7 bases left between them. The CDR3 has 13 amino acids. The entire variable domain, with the rest obtained from reference TRBV30 and TRBJ1-5, is as follows: SQTIHQWPATLVQPVGSPLSLECTVEGTSNPNLYWYRQAAGRGLQLLFYSVGIGQISSEVPQNLSASRPQDRQFILSSKKLLLSDSGFYLCAWSVGVNQPQHFGDGTRLSIL.

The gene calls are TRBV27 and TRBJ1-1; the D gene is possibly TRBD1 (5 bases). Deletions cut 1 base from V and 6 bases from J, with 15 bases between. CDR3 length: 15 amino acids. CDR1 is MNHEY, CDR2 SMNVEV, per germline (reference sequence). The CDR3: CASSLWEGSSSEAFF. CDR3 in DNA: TGTGCCAGCAGTTTATGGGAGGGGTCAAGCTCTGAAGCTTTCTTT.

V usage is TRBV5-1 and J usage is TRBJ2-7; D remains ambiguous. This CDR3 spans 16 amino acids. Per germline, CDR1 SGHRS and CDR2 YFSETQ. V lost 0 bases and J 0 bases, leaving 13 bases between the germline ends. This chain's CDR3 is CASSLGLVRSSYEQYF. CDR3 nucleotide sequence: TGCGCCAGCAGCTTGGGGCTGGTCAGAAGCTCCTACGAGCAGTACTTC.

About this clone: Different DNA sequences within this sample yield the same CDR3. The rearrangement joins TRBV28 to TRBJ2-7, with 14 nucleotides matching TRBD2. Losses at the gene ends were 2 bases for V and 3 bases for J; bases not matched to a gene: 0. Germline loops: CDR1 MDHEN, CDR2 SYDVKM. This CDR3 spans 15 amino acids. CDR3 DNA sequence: TGTGCCAGCAGTTTAGGACTAGCGGGAGGCTACGAGCAGTACTTC. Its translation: CASSLGLAGGYEQYF.

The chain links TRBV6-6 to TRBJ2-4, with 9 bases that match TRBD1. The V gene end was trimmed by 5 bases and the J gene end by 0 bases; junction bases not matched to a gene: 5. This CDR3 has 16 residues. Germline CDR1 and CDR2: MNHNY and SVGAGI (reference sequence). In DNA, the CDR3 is TGTGCCAGCAGTCCAAGACAGGGGGTAGCCAAAAACATTCAGTACTTC. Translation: CASSPRQGVAKNIQYF.

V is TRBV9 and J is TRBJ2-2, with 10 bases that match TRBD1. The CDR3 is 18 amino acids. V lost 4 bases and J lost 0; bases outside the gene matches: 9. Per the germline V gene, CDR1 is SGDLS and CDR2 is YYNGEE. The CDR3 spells CASSPRLGQGSNTGELFF. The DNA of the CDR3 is TGTGCCAGCAGCCCCAGGCTGGGACAGGGGTCGAACACCGGGGAGCTGTTTTTT.

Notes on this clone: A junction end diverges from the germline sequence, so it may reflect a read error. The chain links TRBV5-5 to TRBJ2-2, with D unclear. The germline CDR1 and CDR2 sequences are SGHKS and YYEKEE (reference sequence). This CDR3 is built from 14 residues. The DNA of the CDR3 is TGTGCCAGCAGCTCGCGACTCTCCACCCGGGAGCTGTTTTTT. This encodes CASSSRLSTRELFF.

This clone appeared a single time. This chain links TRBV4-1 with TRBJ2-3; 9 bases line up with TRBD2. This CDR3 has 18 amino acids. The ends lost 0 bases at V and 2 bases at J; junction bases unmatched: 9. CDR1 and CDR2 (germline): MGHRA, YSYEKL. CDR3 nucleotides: TGCGCCAGCAGCCAAGATCGAACTAGCGGGCATATCACAGATACGCAGTATTTT. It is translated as CASSQDRTSGHITDTQYF.

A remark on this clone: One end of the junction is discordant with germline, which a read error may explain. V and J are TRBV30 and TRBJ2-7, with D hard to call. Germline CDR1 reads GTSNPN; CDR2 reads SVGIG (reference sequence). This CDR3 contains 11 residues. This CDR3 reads CAWSVGTNFAF. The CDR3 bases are TGTGCCTGGAGTGTAGGCACTAACTTTGCCTTC.

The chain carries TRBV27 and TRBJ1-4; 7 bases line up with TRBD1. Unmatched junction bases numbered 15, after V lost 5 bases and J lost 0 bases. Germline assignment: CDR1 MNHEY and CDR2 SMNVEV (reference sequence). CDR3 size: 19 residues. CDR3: CASSPTGLRARATNEKLFF. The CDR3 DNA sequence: TGTGCCAGCAGTCCGACAGGGCTTAGAGCCCGAGCAACTAATGAAAAACTGTTTTTT. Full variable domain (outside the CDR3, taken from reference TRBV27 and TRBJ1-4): EAQVTQNPRYLITVTGKKLTVTCSQNMNHEYMSWYRQDPGLGLRQIYYSMNVEVTDKGDVPEGYKVSRKEKRNFPLILESPSPNQTSLYFCASSPTGLRARATNEKLFFGSGTQLSVL.

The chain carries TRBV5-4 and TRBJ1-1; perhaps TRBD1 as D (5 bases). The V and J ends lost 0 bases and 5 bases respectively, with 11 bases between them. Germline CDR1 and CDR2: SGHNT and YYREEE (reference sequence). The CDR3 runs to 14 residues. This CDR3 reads CASSLAGRRTEAFF. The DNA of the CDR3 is TGTGCCAGCAGCTTGGCAGGGCGCAGGACTGAAGCTTTCTTT.

The CDR3 DNA follows: TGCGCCAGCAGCTCCGCTAGCGGGAGGGTGTACGAGCAGTACTTC. Translating it yields CASSSASGRVYEQYF. This chain connects TRBV5-1 to TRBJ2-7; 12 bases are a match to TRBD2. The CDR3 is made up of 15 amino acids. Germline CDR1 SGHRS, CDR2 YFSETQ. V was clipped by 3 bases and J by 4 bases; unmatched bases: 5.

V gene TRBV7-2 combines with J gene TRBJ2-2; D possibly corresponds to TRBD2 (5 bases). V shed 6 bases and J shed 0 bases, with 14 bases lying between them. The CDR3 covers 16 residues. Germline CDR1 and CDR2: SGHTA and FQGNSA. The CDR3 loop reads CASSQKRASNTGELFF. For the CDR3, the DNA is TGTGCCAGCAGTCAGAAGAGGGCCTCGAACACCGGGGAGCTGTTTTTT.